What follows are 14 T cell receptor beta chains derived from one specimen sequenced in a study of cytomegalovirus exposure and HLA in healthy donors. Primers for the PCR totalled 60 Vbeta and 13 Jbeta. The protocol was immunoSEQ multiplex PCR, while the TCRdb copy is restricted to in-frame clones and leaves out a portion. Of about 270,000 clones listed, roughly 70% are singletons. The sample was PBMCs. These receptors were taken from a female donor in good health and CMV-seronegative.

There are a few counts of this clone. The chain employs TRBV11-2 and TRBJ2-5, with 10 bases fitting TRBD1. CDR3 length: 16 residues. The ends lost 5 bases at V and 5 bases at J; junction bases unmatched: 11. Germline CDR1 SGHAT, CDR2 FQNNGV. The CDR3 here is CASSLTTGGAGETQYF. The CDR3 bases are TGTGCCAGCAGCCTAACGACAGGGGGCGCAGGGGAGACCCAGTACTTC.

This sequence joins TRBV19 and TRBJ1-2, with D possibly being TRBD1 (6 bases). The CDR3 has 12 amino acids. V gave up 3 bases and J gave up 7 bases, with 9 bases separating them. In germline, CDR1 is LNHDA, CDR2 SQIVND (reference sequence). The CDR3 bases are TGTGCCAGTAGTATCCAGGGGCCTGGCTACACCTTC. Encoded protein: CASSIQGPGYTF. Full variable domain (remainder filled in from reference TRBV19 and TRBJ1-2): DGGITQSPKYLFRKEGQNVTLSCEQNLNHDAMYWYRQDPGQGLRLIYYSQIVNDFQKGDIAEGYSVSREKKESFPLTVTSAQKNPTAFYLCASSIQGPGYTFGSGTRLTVV.

J is TRBJ2-5 and V is TRBV6-5; tentatively, D is TRBD2 (5 bases). The germline V and J ends were trimmed by 6 bases and 1 base, with 12 bases remaining between them. The CDR3 is 14 amino acids. Germline loops: CDR1 MNHEY, CDR2 SVGAGI. The CDR3 is CASSRGRGQETQYF. CDR3 DNA sequence: TGTGCCAGCAGCCGAGGACGGGGCCAAGAGACCCAGTACTTC.

This clone turned up a few times. CDR3 protein: CASSWGRETQYF. The CDR3 DNA reads TGCGCCAGCAGCTGGGGGCGAGAGACCCAGTACTTC. The genes are TRBV5-1 and TRBJ2-5, with D perhaps TRBD1 (6 bases). V shed 3 bases and J shed 4 bases, with 7 bases lying between them. This CDR3 has 12 amino acids. Germline CDR1 reads SGHRS; CDR2 reads YFSETQ.

The chain couples TRBV6-6 to TRBJ2-7, with a weak D call TRBD1 (5 bases). The V end lost 0 bases, the J end lost 5 bases, and 8 bases lay between the germline ends. CDR1 and CDR2 (germline): MNHNY, SVGAGI (reference sequence). This CDR3 contains 13 residues. For the CDR3, the DNA is TGTGCCAGCAGTTACTCATCAGGGAACGAGCAGTACTTC. The encoded protein is CASSYSSGNEQYF.

This chain links TRBV29-1 with TRBJ2-1; the D gene is possibly TRBD1 (5 bases). V was shortened by 1 base and J by 2 bases, with 18 bases between the two germline ends. The CDR3 length is 17 residues. Germline lookup yields CDR1 SQVTM and CDR2 ANQGSEA. This chain's CDR3 is CSVEAPLGQGPYNEQFF. The CDR3 region has the DNA TGCAGCGTTGAAGCTCCTCTCGGCCAGGGCCCCTACAATGAGCAGTTCTTC.

This clone has just a few counts. This rearrangement joins TRBV7-6 to TRBJ2-6; D gene uncertain. CDR3 length: 14 amino acids. Germline-derived CDR1 and CDR2 are SGHVS and FNYEAQ. The germline V and J ends were trimmed by 5 bases and 0 bases, with 5 bases remaining between them. CDR3 sequence (DNA): TGTGCCAGCAGCACCTACTCTGGGGCCAACGTCCTGACTTTC. It specifies CASSTYSGANVLTF.

V and J are TRBV28 and TRBJ1-4; D gene ambiguous. Trimming stripped 6 bases from V and 2 bases from J, with 19 bases between. The CDR3 loop spans 17 amino acids. CDR1 and CDR2 from the germline V gene are MDHEN and SYDVKM. The CDR3 here is CASSPNRLGGTNEKLFF. CDR3 bases: TGTGCCAGCAGCCCCAACCGACTAGGAGGGACTAATGAAAAACTGTTTTTT.

V and J are TRBV27 and TRBJ2-5, with 7 bases aligning to TRBD2. Judging by the DNA end, TRBJ2-7 fits better; the J call may be wrong. Germline V gives CDR1 MNHEY, CDR2 SMNVEV (reference sequence). This CDR3 spans 16 amino acids. The CDR3: CASRTGGGRSSYEQYF. CDR3 nucleotide sequence: TGTGCCAGCCGTACCGGAGGCGGGAGAAGCTCCTACGAGCAGTACTTC.

The chain uses TRBV7-6 and TRBJ1-5, with D hard to call. The CDR3 contains 14 residues. From germline, CDR1 is SGHVS and CDR2 FNYEAQ. Trimming left V 5 bases short and J 3 bases short, with 11 bases between. CDR3 loop: CASSRGRANQPQHF. The CDR3 DNA reads as TGTGCCAGCAGCCGAGGTAGAGCCAATCAGCCCCAGCATTTT. The variable domain in full, completed from reference TRBV7-6 and TRBJ1-5, reads GAGVSQSPRYKVTKRGQDVALRCDPISGHVSLYWYRQALGQGPEFLTYFNYEAQQDKSGLPNDRFSAERPEGSISTLTIQRTEQRDSAMYRCASSRGRANQPQHFGDGTRLSIL.

The rearrangement uses TRBV6-1 and TRBJ2-2, with D tentatively TRBD1 (6 bases). Per germline, CDR1 MNHNS and CDR2 SASEGT. V shed 4 bases and J shed 5 bases, with 26 bases lying between them. This CDR3 has 19 amino acids. The DNA for the CDR3 is TGTGCCAGCAGTGCCACCAGGTATCTGGGGGCGCTTAGGACCGGGGAGCTGTTTTTT. This sequence encodes CASSATRYLGALRTGELFF.

V and J are TRBV4-1 and TRBJ2-5; D is possibly TRBD2 (7 bases). This CDR3 is built from 17 residues. The V gene lost 1 base and the J gene lost 1 base, with 16 bases spanning the gap. Germline CDR1 is MGHRA and CDR2 is YSYEKL. CDR3 loop: CASSQARGGGRQETQYF. CDR3 DNA sequence: TGCGCCAGCAGCCAAGCTAGGGGAGGGGGACGCCAAGAGACCCAGTACTTC.

CDR3 amino acids: CASSEARGTDTQYF. The CDR3 region has the DNA TGTGCCAGCAGTGAAGCCCGGGGGACAGATACGCAGTATTTT. This chain links TRBV6-1 with TRBJ2-3; a weak D match, TRBD2 (6 bases). There are 14 residues in the CDR3. Trimming removed 0 bases from V and 3 bases from J, with 7 bases in between. CDR1 is MNHNS, CDR2 SASEGT, per germline.

The rearrangement uses TRBV9 and TRBJ2-1; possibly TRBD2 for D (6 bases). V was pared by 5 bases and J by 6 bases, with 9 bases between. The germline CDR1 and CDR2 sequences are SGDLS and YYNGEE. There are 12 residues in the CDR3. The CDR3 spells CASSGGSNEQFF. CDR3 bases: TGTGCCAGCAGTGGAGGGAGCAATGAGCAGTTCTTC.